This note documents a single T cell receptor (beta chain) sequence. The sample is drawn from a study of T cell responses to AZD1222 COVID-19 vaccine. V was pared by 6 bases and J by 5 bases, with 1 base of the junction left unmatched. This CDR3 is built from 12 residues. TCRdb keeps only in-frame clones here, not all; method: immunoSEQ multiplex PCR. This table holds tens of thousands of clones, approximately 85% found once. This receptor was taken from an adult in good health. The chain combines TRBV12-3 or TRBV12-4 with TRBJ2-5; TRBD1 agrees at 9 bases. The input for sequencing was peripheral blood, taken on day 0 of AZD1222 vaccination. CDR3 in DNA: TGTGCCAGCAGCGGACAGGGGGAGACCCAGTACTTC. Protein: CASSGQGETQYF.